The clone carrying this T cell receptor (beta chain) has only a few counts. This sample is drawn from a study of blood T cell repertoires in COVID-19. The germline V gene has CDR1 SQVTM and CDR2 ANQGSEA. The CDR3 sequence is 14 residues long. V was shortened by 5 bases and J by 8 bases, with 18 bases between the two germline ends. The protocol was immunoSEQ multiplex PCR, while the TCRdb copy is restricted to in-frame clones and leaves out a portion. Of 150,000 to 200,000 clones in the sample, 90% were seen once. V and J are TRBV29-1 and TRBJ1-4; no clear D gene. Sequenced material: peripheral blood. The sequence came from a man aged 50 to 60 with acute or convalescent COVID-19. Written as DNA, the CDR3 is TGCAGCGTTAACGGGGAGGAGTTGGGAGAAAAACTGTTTTTT. Protein product: CSVNGEELGEKLFF.